Listed here is a single T cell receptor (beta chain). Its cognate antigen is unknown. The data are from a study of T-cell memory formation after mild COVID-19. Study-level information: Across donors, TCR clusters were largely donor specific. Overall study findings and caveats: Clones that contracted from day 15 to 85 had balanced CD4/CD8; later expanders were CD4+ biased.

Trimming took 5 bases from V and 3 from J; bases not matched to a gene: 6. The germline V gene has CDR1 SGHRS and CDR2 YFSETQ. The length of the CDR3 is 14 residues. Libraries for TCRalpha and TCRbeta carried sample barcodes and unique molecular identifiers via 5'RACE. TCRdb redid the calling of the 5' RACE reads with MiXCR, one entry per CDR3 protein. The sample has over 300,000 distinct CDR3 sequences; 20% to 25% are singletons. This sequence originates from a man aged 18-30 years who had mild COVID-19 (a few samples of this study predate the infection). Cell type and time point are not known. This sequence joins TRBV5-1 and TRBJ1-2; 8 bases map to TRBD1. The specimen was PBMCs or a T cell subset sorted from them (not recorded which). The CDR3 here is CASRSTGEDYGYTF. The CDR3 bases are TGCGCCAGCAGATCGACAGGGGAGGACTATGGCTACACCTTC.